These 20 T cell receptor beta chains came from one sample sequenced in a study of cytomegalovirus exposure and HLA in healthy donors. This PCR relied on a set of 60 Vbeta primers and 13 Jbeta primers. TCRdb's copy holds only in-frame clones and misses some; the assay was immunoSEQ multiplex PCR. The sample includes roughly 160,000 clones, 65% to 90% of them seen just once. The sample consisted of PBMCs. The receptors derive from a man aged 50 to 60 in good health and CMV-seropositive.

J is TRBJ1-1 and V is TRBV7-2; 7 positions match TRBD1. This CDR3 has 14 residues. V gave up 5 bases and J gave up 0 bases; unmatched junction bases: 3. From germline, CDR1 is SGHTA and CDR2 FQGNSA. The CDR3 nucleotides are TGTGCCAGCAGCCTCAGGGGGTTGAACACTGAAGCTTTCTTT. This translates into CASSLRGLNTEAFF.

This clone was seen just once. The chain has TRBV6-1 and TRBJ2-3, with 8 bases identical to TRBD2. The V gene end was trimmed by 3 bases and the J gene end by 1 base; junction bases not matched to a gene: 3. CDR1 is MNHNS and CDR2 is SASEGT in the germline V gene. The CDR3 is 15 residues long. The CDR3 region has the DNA TGTGCCAGCAGTGACACACTAGCGGGCACAGATACGCAGTATTTT. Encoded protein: CASSDTLAGTDTQYF.

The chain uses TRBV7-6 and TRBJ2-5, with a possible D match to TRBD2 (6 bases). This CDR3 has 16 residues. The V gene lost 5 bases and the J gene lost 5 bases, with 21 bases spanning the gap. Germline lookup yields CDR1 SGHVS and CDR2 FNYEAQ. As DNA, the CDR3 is TGTGCCAGCAGCCCCCGCCTAGGGCTAGCGCGGGAGACCCAGTACTTC. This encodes CASSPRLGLARETQYF.

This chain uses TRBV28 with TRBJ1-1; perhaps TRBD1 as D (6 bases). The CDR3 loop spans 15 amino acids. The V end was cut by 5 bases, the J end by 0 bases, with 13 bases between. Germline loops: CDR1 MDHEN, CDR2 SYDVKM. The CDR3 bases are TGTGCCAGCAGTGCCACGGGACACGTGAACACTGAAGCTTTCTTT. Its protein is CASSATGHVNTEAFF.

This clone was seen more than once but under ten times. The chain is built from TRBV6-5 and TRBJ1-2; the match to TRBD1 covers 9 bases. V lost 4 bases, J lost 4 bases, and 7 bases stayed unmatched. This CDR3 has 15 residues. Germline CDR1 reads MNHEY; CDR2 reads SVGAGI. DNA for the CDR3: TGTGCCAGCAGTTTCCAGAAGACAGGGGGCTATGGCTACACCTTC. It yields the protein CASSFQKTGGYGYTF.

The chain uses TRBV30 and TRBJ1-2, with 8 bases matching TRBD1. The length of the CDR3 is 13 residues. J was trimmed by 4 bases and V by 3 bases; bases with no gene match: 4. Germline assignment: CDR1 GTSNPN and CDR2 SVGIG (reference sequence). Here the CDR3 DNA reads TGTGCCTGGAGCAGGGGGCGGGTCTATGGCTACACCTTC. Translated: CAWSRGRVYGYTF. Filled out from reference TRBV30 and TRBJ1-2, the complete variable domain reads SQTIHQWPATLVQPVGSPLSLECTVEGTSNPNLYWYRQAAGRGLQLLFYSVGIGQISSEVPQNLSASRPQDRQFILSSKKLLLSDSGFYLCAWSRGRVYGYTFGSGTRLTVV.

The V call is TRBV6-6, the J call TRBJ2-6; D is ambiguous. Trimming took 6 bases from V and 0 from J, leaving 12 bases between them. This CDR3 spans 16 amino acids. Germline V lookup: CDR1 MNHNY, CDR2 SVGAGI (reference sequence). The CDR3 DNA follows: TGTGCCAGCAGGGCCACATTATCCTCTGGGGCCAACGTCCTGACTTTC. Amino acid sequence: CASRATLSSGANVLTF.

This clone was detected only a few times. The chain's CDR3 is CASSLPSTETQYF. The CDR3 DNA is TGTGCCAGCAGTTTGCCTAGCACAGAGACCCAGTACTTC. V is TRBV28 and J is TRBJ2-5; D might be TRBD2 (5 bases). In germline, CDR1 is MDHEN, CDR2 SYDVKM. V gave up 3 bases and J gave up 4 bases, with 9 bases separating them. This CDR3 spans 13 amino acids. Using reference TRBV28 and TRBJ2-5 for the parts outside the CDR3, the full variable domain is DVKVTQSSRYLVKRTGEKVFLECVQDMDHENMFWYRQDPGLGLRLIYFSYDVKMKEKGDIPEGYSVSREKKERFSLILESASTNQTSMYLCASSLPSTETQYFGPGTRLLVL.

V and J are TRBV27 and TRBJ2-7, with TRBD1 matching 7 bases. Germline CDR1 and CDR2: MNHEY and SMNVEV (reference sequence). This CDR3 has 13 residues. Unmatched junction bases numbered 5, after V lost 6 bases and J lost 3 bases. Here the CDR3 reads CASSQGQYYEQYF. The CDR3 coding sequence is TGTGCCAGCAGCCAGGGACAGTACTACGAGCAGTACTTC.

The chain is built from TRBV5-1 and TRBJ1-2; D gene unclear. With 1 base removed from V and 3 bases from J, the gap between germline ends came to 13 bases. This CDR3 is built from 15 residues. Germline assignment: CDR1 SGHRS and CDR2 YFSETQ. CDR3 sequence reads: CASSLKEGRDYGYTF. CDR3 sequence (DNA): TGCGCCAGCAGCTTGAAAGAGGGCAGAGACTATGGCTACACCTTC. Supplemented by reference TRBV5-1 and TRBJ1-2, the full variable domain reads KAGVTQTPRYLIKTRGQQVTLSCSPISGHRSVSWYQQTPGQGLQFLFEYFSETQRNKGNFPGRFSGRQFSNSRSEMNVSTLELGDSALYLCASSLKEGRDYGYTFGSGTRLTVV.

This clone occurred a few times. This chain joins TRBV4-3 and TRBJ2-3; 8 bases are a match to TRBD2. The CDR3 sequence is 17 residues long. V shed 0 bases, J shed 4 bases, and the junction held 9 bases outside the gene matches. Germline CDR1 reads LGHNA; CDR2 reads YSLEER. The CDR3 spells CASSQDPPGGMADTQYF. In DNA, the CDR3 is TGCGCCAGCAGCCAAGATCCTCCGGGAGGGATGGCAGATACGCAGTATTTT.

The CDR3 bases are TGTGCCAGCAGCCCAATACCAGGGGCAGGCACCGGGGAGCTGTTTTTT. Encoded protein: CASSPIPGAGTGELFF. The chain links TRBV7-6 to TRBJ2-2; D may be TRBD1 (6 bases). The CDR3 length is 16 residues. CDR1 and CDR2 from the germline V gene are SGHVS and FNYEAQ. Trimming stripped 5 bases from V and 4 bases from J, with 17 bases between.

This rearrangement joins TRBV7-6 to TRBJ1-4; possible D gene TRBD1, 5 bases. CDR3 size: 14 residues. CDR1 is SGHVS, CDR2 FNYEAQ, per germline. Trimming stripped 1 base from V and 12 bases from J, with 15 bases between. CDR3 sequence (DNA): TGTGCCAGCAGCTTAGTGGGGCCCTCCTCTCAACTGTTTTTT. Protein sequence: CASSLVGPSSQLFF.

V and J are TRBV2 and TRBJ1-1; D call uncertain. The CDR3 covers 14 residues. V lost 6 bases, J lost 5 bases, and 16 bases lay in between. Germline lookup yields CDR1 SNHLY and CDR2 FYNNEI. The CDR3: CASSPEEVKTEAFF. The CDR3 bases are TGTGCCAGCAGCCCCGAGGAGGTTAAGACTGAAGCTTTCTTT.

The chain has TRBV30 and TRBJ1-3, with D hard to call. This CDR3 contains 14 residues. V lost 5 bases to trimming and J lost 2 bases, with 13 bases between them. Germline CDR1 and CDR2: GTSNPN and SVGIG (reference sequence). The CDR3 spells CAWARREPGNTIYF. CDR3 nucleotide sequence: TGTGCCTGGGCCCGGAGAGAACCTGGAAACACCATATATTTT.

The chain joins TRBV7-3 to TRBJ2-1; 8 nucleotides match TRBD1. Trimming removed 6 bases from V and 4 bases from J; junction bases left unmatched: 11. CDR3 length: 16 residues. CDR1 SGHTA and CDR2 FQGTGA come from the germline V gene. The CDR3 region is CASSPGWTGNYNEQFF. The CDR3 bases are TGTGCCAGCAGTCCGGGTTGGACAGGGAATTACAATGAGCAGTTCTTC.

CDR3 loop: CASSVSGGAHNEQFF. The CDR3 DNA follows: TGTGCCAGCAGCGTTAGCGGGGGGGCCCACAATGAGCAGTTCTTC. This chain joins TRBV7-2 and TRBJ2-1, with 11 bases lining up with TRBD2. Germline loops: CDR1 SGHTA, CDR2 FQGNSA. V was pared by 5 bases and J by 5 bases, with 5 bases of the junction left unmatched. The CDR3 covers 15 residues.

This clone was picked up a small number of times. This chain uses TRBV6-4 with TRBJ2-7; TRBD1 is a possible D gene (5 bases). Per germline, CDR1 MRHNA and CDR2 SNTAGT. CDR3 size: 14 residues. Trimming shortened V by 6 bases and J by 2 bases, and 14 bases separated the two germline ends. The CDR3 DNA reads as TGTGCCAGCAGCTCGCCAGTGACAGCCTACGAGCAGTACTTC. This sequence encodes CASSSPVTAYEQYF.

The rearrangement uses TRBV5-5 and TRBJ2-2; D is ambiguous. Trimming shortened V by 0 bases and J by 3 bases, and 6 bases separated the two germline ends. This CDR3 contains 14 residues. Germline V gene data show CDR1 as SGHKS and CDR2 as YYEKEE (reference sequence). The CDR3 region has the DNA TGTGCCAGCAGCTTGGTCATTGACACCGGGGAGCTGTTTTTT. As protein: CASSLVIDTGELFF.

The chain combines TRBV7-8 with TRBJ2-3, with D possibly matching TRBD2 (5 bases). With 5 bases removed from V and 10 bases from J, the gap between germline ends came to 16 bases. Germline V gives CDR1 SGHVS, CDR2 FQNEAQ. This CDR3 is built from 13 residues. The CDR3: CASSEPGSSAQYF. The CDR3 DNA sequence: TGTGCCAGCAGCGAACCGGGATCTTCGGCGCAGTATTTT.